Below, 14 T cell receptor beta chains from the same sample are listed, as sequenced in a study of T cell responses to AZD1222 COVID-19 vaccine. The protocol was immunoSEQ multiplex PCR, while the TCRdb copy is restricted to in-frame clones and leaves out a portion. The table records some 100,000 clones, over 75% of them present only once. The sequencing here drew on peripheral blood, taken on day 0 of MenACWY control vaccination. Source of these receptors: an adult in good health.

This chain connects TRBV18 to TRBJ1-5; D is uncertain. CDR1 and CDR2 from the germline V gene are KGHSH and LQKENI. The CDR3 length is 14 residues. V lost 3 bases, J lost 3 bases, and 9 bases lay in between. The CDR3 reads CASSPEQTNQPQHF. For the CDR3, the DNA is TGTGCCAGCTCACCCGAGCAGACCAATCAGCCCCAGCATTTT.

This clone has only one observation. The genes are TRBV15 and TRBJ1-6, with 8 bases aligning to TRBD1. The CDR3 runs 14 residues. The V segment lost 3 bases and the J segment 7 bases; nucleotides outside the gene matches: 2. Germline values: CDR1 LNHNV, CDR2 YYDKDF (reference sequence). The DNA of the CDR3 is TGTGCCACCAGCAGGGACAGGGAAAATTCACCCCTCCACTTT. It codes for CATSRDRENSPLHF. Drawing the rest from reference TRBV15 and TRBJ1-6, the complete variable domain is DAMVIQNPRYQVTQFGKPVTLSCSQTLNHNVMYWYQQKSSQAPKLLFHYYDKDFNNEADTPDNFQSRRPNTSFCFLDIRSPGLGDTAMYLCATSRDRENSPLHFGNGTRLTVT.

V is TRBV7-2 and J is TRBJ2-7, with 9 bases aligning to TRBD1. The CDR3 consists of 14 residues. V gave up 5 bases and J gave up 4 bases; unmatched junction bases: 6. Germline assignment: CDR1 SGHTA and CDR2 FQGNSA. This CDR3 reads CASSQNRGRYEQYF. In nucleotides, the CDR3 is TGTGCCAGCAGCCAAAACAGGGGGCGTTACGAGCAGTACTTC.

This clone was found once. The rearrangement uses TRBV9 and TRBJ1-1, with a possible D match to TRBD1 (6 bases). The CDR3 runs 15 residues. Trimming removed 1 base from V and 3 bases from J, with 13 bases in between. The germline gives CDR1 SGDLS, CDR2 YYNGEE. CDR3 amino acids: CASSVLTGLHTEAFF. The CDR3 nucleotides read TGTGCCAGCAGCGTATTGACAGGACTTCACACTGAAGCTTTCTTT.

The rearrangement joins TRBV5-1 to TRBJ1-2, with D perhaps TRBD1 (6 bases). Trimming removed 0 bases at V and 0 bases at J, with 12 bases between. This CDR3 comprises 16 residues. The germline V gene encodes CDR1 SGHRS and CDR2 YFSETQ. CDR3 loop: CASSLVGQHTNYGYTF. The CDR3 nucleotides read TGCGCCAGCAGCTTGGTTGGACAGCACACTAACTATGGCTACACCTTC.

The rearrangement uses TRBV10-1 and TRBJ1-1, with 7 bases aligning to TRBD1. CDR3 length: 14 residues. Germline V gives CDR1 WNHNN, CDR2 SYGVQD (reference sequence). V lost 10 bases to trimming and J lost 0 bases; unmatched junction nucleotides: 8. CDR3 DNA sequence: TGCGCCACAAGTCAGGGGGGAATGAACACTGAAGCTTTCTTT. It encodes CATSQGGMNTEAFF.

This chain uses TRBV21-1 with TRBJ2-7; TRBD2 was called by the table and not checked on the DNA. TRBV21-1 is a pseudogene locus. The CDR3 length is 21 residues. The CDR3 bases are TGTGCCAGCAGCAAACCAGAAAGACTAGCGGGGTCTGTTGTGACCCCCTACGAGCAGTACTTC. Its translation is CASSKPERLAGSVVTPYEQYF.

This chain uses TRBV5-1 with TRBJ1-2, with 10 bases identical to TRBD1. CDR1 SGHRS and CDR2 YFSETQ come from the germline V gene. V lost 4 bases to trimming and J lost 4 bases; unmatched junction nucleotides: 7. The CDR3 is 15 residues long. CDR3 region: CASSPRQGAGYGYTF. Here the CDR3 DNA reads TGCGCCAGCAGCCCAAGACAGGGGGCTGGCTATGGCTACACCTTC.

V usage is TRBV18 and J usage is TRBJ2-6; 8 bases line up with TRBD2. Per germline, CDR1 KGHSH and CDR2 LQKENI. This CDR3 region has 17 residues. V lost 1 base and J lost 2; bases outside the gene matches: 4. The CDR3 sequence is CASSPLSGGAGANVLTF. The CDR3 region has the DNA TGTGCCAGCTCACCACTATCGGGGGGGGCTGGGGCCAACGTCCTGACTTTC.

CDR3 loop: CASSLARADTQYF. CDR3 DNA sequence: TGTGCCAGCAGCTTAGCGCGGGCAGATACGCAGTATTTT. J is TRBJ2-3 and V is TRBV7-2, with a weak D call TRBD2 (5 bases). Germline V CDR1 and CDR2: SGHTA, FQGNSA. V was shortened by 0 bases and J by 4 bases, with 5 bases between the two germline ends. The CDR3 is made up of 13 amino acids.

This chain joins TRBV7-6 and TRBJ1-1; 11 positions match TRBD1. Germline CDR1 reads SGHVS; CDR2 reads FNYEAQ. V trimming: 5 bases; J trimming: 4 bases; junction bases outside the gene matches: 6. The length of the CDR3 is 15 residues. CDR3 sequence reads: CASSARTGGFTEAFF. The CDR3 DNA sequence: TGTGCCAGCAGCGCCCGGACAGGGGGCTTCACTGAAGCTTTCTTT.

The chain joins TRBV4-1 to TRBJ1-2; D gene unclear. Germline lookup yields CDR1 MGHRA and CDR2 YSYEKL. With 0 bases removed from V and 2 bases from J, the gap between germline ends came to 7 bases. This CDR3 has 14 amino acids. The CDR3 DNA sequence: TGCGCCAGCAGCCAAGAAAGAGGGAACTATGGCTACACCTTC. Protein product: CASSQERGNYGYTF.

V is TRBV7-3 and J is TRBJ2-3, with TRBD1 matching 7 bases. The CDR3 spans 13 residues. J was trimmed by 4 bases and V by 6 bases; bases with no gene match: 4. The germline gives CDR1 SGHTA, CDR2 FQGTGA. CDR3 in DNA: TGTGCCAGCAGGCCAGGGGGTGCAGATACGCAGTATTTT. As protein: CASRPGGADTQYF. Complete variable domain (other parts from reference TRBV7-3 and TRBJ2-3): GAGVSQTPSNKVTEKGKYVELRCDPISGHTALYWYRQSLGQGPEFLIYFQGTGAADDSGLPNDRFFAVRPEGSVSTLKIQRTERGDSAVYLCASRPGGADTQYFGPGTRLTVL.

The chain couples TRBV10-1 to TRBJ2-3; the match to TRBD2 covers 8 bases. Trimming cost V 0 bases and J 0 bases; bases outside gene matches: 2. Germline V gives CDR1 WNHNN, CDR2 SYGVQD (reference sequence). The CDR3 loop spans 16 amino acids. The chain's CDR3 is CASSESAGGSTDTQYF. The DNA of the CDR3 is TGCGCCAGCAGTGAGTCGGCGGGGGGTAGCACAGATACGCAGTATTTT.